This record covers a single TCR beta chain. This clonotype has only a few counts. What this receptor recognizes is not known. The input lacks base qualities; no much larger clone sits a single base away. The record originates from a study of CD8+CD57+ T cells in acquired aplastic anemia (dated by TCRdb to the late 2010s). Concerning the study at large: A mean of approximately 3 ug of DNA, ranging from about 0.2 to 27.4 ug, was extracted from sorted CD4+ and CD8+ cells. A CD8+CD57+ expansion meant a frequency higher than the mean frequency seen in healthy subjects.

The patients picked for sequencing were ones in whom flow cytometry had shown an expansion of CD8+CD57+ cells. All patients had severe acquired aplastic anemia diagnosed by International Study of Aplastic Anemia and Agranulocytosis and Camitta criteria. At the time blood was sampled, none of the patients had received any therapy. In the study, sorted CD4+ and CD8+ blood T cells from patients with severe aplastic anemia and from healthy subjects underwent deep sequencing of TCR repertoires. Patients were enrolled in the USA under clinicaltrials.gov protocols 00001620, 01623167, 00001397, 00071045, 00081523 and 00961064. Ficoll-Paque density gradient centrifugation was used to isolate peripheral blood mononuclear cells. Before DNA extraction, CD4+ and CD8+ T cells were sorted by FACS or by magnetic beads. Overall study outcomes, separate from this receptor: Fewer than 30 CD8+ CDR3 sequences were found in both patients and controls but appeared to be highly expressed in patients and within the immunodominant clones of the patients. Patients and healthy controls showed no significant difference in CD8+ Simpson's diversity (P=0.060).

Genomic DNA served as template for TCR beta VDJ combination and CDR3 sequence profiling. An Illumina HiSeq 2000 was used for TCR repertoire sequencing. Per the original workflow: Repertoire assessment relied on Simpson's diversity index, CDR3 size and DJ length profiles, and TRBV/TRBJ rearrangement plots. Whichever DNA sequence was most abundant in the deep sequencing data was defined as the immunodominant clone. CDR3 amino acid sequences were checked for sharing between subjects and were compared against published repertoires and the VDJdb database. Using fastp trimming at Q25 and MiXCR clonotype assembly, TCRdb reanalyzed the public sequencing data and kept in-frame beta chains. Rows are unified per CDR3 protein, each entry keeping the most common DNA and genes. The V and J calls were not made by the authors but by TCRdb's processing. For this sample the table gives 450,000 to 550,000 distinct CDR3 sequences, of which roughly a third were detected only once. The ten biggest clones cover around 0.82% of the sample.

The receptor was derived from a human donor with aplastic anemia. The sequenced material came from sorted CD4+, CD8+, or CD8+CD57+ T cells (not recorded which) from PBMCs.

The nucleotides read TGTGCCAGCAGCTTCGGCGGGGGAGAACAAGAGACCCAGTACTTC. This codes for CASSFGGGEQETQYF. This chain is built from TRBV7-2 and TRBJ2-5; the central 7 bases match TRBD2. From V the trimming removes 3 bases and from J it removes 2 bases, while the gene matches leave 6 bases of the junction unaccounted for. Spanning cysteine to phenylalanine, the CDR3 consists of 15 amino acids. Solely the CDR3 DNA is kept, with 45 bases framed from the first base. CDR1 and CDR2, looked up from the germline V gene, are SGHTA and FQGNSA. The full variable domain, with segments outside the CDR3 supplied by the reference TRBV7-2 and TRBJ2-5 proteins, appears as GAGVSQSPSNKVTEKGKDVELRCDPISGHTALYWYRQSLGQGLEFLIYFQGNSAPDKSGLPSDRFSAERTGGSVSTLTIQRTQQEDSAVYLCASSFGGGEQETQYFGPGTRLLVL.